One sample yielded the 19 T cell receptor beta chains listed below, sequenced in a study of Ad26.COV2.S vaccination and SARS-CoV-2 variants (dated by TCRdb to the early 2020s). In the paper's terms, the treatment or condition label means: roughly 18 received Ad26.COV2.S at low or high dose, single or two shots; roughly five received placebo; per-sample allocation not given. Repertoires of vaccine and placebo recipients were sequenced from samples collected on day 63 after the first injection. Libraries were constructed by the immunoSEQ multiplex PCR assay. TCRdb re-hosts the immuneACCESS table, in-frame sequences only. Its copies lack some clones; in the studies checked, an unresolved V gene accounts for under half of them, and the cause for the rest is not known. Present in this sample are a few hundred thousand clones, roughly 90% of which were seen just once. The ten largest clones add up to roughly 4% of the sample.

Sample: peripheral blood, taken in a trial of Ad26.COV2.S vaccine versus placebo. Receptors were obtained from a person between 18 and 60 years old who received the Ad26.COV2.S COVID-19 vaccine or a placebo.

This chain links TRBV5-8 with TRBJ2-3; 10 nucleotides agree with TRBD2. The V and J ends lost 2 bases and 1 base, in that order; junction bases with no gene match: 1. CDR3 length equals 15 residues. CDR1 SGHTS and CDR2 YDEGEE come from the germline V gene. CDR3 residues: CASSLAGGRTDTQYF. The DNA for the CDR3 is TGTGCCAGCAGCTTAGCGGGGGGGCGCACAGATACGCAGTATTTT.

This clone has ten or more counts. The chain links TRBV6-5 to TRBJ2-7; D unclear. V was pared by 6 bases and J by 3 bases, with 6 bases between. The CDR3 covers 11 residues. In germline, CDR1 is MNHEY, CDR2 SVGAGI. The CDR3: CASSKFYEQYF. CDR3 DNA: TGTGCCAGCAGCAAATTCTACGAGCAGTACTTC.

The chain is built from TRBV7-9 and TRBJ2-7; a weak D match, TRBD2 (5 bases). There are 15 residues in the CDR3. V was cut by 1 base and J by 0 bases, with 10 bases left in between. The germline gives CDR1 SEHNR, CDR2 FQNEAQ (reference sequence). CDR3: CASSLVGRGSYEQYF. The CDR3 nucleotides read TGTGCCAGCAGCTTAGTCGGTCGGGGCTCCTACGAGCAGTACTTC. Full variable domain (remainder filled in from reference TRBV7-9 and TRBJ2-7): DTGVSQNPRHKITKRGQNVTFRCDPISEHNRLYWYRQTLGQGPEFLTYFQNEAQLEKSRLLSDRFSAERPKGSFSTLEIQRTEQGDSAMYLCASSLVGRGSYEQYFGPGTRLTVT.

Turning to this clone: In the same sample, other DNA sequences code for this CDR3. V is TRBV7-3 and J is TRBJ2-5; 7 nucleotides match TRBD2. Looked up from germline, CDR1 is SGHTA and CDR2 is FQGTGA. After removal of 5 bases from V and 2 bases from J, the junction contained 8 bases not matched to a gene. This CDR3 is built from 15 residues. Here the CDR3 DNA reads TGTGCCAGCAGCCCCCTCGGGGGGAGGCAAGAGACCCAGTACTTC. It codes for CASSPLGGRQETQYF.

V gene TRBV9 combines with J gene TRBJ2-3; 10 bases fit TRBD1. The germline gives CDR1 SGDLS, CDR2 YYNGEE. This CDR3 has 15 amino acids. Trimming took 4 bases from V and 4 from J; bases not matched to a gene: 6. CDR3 loop: CASSPRQGAADTQYF. In DNA, the CDR3 is TGTGCCAGCAGCCCTCGACAGGGGGCCGCAGATACGCAGTATTTT.

This chain joins TRBV6-5 and TRBJ2-2; perhaps TRBD2 as D (6 bases). From germline, CDR1 is MNHEY and CDR2 SVGAGI. The CDR3 consists of 14 residues. Between the trimmed V and J ends, which lost 5 bases and 1 base, there was a span of 8 bases. The CDR3 loop reads CASSIGRNTGELFF. The DNA for the CDR3 is TGTGCCAGCAGTATCGGGAGGAACACCGGGGAGCTGTTTTTT.

Concerning this clone: The limits of the CDR3 on the DNA are not certain, so only TCRdb's listed CDR3 is given. Other DNA variants within this sample encode the same CDR3. The chain recombines TRBV27 with TRBJ2-7; the D call TRBD2 from the table was never checked on the DNA. The CDR3 has 13 residues if both end residues are counted. Per germline, CDR1 MNHEY and CDR2 SMNVEV (reference sequence). CDR3 loop: CASSLGTGYEQYF.

The chain has TRBV2 and TRBJ2-2; no clear D. With 3 bases removed from V and 7 bases from J, the gap between germline ends came to 3 bases. Germline values: CDR1 SNHLY, CDR2 FYNNEI. CDR3 length: 11 amino acids. Here the CDR3 reads CASSDYGELFF. The CDR3 DNA reads as TGTGCCAGCAGTGACTACGGGGAGCTGTTTTTT.

This chain connects TRBV19 to TRBJ1-3, with D perhaps TRBD1 (5 bases). Germline CDR1 reads LNHDA; CDR2 reads SQIVND (reference sequence). This CDR3 is 16 amino acids long. V was clipped by 6 bases and J by 1 base, with 16 bases between them. The CDR3 loop reads CASSRGTLSSGNTIYF. DNA for the CDR3: TGTGCCAGTAGCCGGGGGACCCTCTCATCTGGAAACACCATATATTTT.

In regard to this clone: The same CDR3 arises from other DNA sequences in this sample as well. The V and J genes are TRBV19 and TRBJ2-7; 9 bases are a match to TRBD1. After removal of 3 bases from V and 0 bases from J, the junction contained 3 bases not matched to a gene. The CDR3 totals 15 residues. Germline V gene lookup returns CDR1 LNHDA and CDR2 SQIVND (reference sequence). CDR3 in amino acids: CASSIGQGPSYEQYF. CDR3 DNA: TGTGCCAGTAGTATTGGACAGGGGCCCTCCTACGAGCAGTACTTC.

Here the CDR3 reads CASSLYRDNTEAFF. The CDR3, as DNA: TGTGCCAGCAGCCTTTACAGGGATAACACTGAAGCTTTCTTT. The rearrangement joins TRBV6-2 or TRBV6-3 to TRBJ1-1; TRBD1 is a possible D gene (6 bases). Per germline, CDR1 MNHEY and CDR2 SVGEGT. V lost 6 bases and J 2 bases, leaving 13 bases between the germline ends. The CDR3 consists of 14 residues.

This chain uses TRBV2 with TRBJ1-5, with a possible D match to TRBD1 (6 bases). The CDR3 extends over 15 amino acids. Germline V gene lookup returns CDR1 SNHLY and CDR2 FYNNEI. Trimming took off 6 bases at V and 4 bases at J, with 16 bases between the two ends. CDR3 sequence: CASRPGKGQNQPQHF. In DNA form, the CDR3 reads TGTGCCAGCAGGCCCGGGAAGGGACAAAATCAGCCCCAGCATTTT.

This clone was counted once. The rearrangement joins TRBV5-1 to TRBJ2-1; TRBD2 matches at 14 bases. Germline V CDR1 and CDR2: SGHRS, YFSETQ. This CDR3 is 19 amino acids long. The V segment lost 4 bases and the J segment 0 bases; nucleotides outside the gene matches: 9. The CDR3 region has the DNA TGCGCCAGCAGCGCGGGACTAGCGGGGGTAGTAACCTCCTACAATGAGCAGTTCTTC. Translating it yields CASSAGLAGVVTSYNEQFF.

The V gene is TRBV28, the J gene TRBJ1-5; D is possibly TRBD1 (5 bases). The CDR3 totals 13 residues. V lost 7 bases to trimming and J lost 7 bases, with 14 bases between them. The germline V gene has CDR1 MDHEN and CDR2 SYDVKM. The CDR3 DNA is TGTGCCAGCATCACATTTCAGGGCCAGCCCCAGCATTTT. Translation: CASITFQGQPQHF.

The chain has TRBV18 and TRBJ2-5; no clear D gene. The germline V gene encodes CDR1 KGHSH and CDR2 LQKENI. The CDR3 covers 15 residues. With 2 bases removed from V and 2 bases from J, the gap between germline ends came to 12 bases. The DNA of the CDR3 is TGTGCCAGCTCACCATGGCCAGGATCACAAGAGACCCAGTACTTC. Its protein is CASSPWPGSQETQYF.

J is TRBJ2-7 and V is TRBV3-1 (or the pseudogene TRBV3-2); 7 bases map to TRBD2. J lost 6 bases, V lost 8 bases, and 4 bases had no gene match. There are 11 residues in the CDR3. Per germline, CDR1 LGHDT and CDR2 YNNKEL (reference sequence). DNA for the CDR3: TGTGCCAGCGGGGGACTACTCGAGCAGTACTTC. Translation: CASGGLLEQYF.

The V and J genes are TRBV2 and TRBJ2-3; 13 nucleotides line up with TRBD2. Germline V lookup: CDR1 SNHLY, CDR2 FYNNEI. Trimming took 9 bases from V and 5 from J; bases not matched to a gene: 5. This CDR3 has 14 amino acids. CDR3 nucleotides: TGTGCCAGTCGGACTAGCGGGGGTGTAGATACGCAGTATTTT. It is translated as CASRTSGGVDTQYF. Full variable domain (remainder filled in from reference TRBV2 and TRBJ2-3): EPEVTQTPSHQVTQMGQEVILRCVPISNHLYFYWYRQILGQKVEFLVSFYNNEISEKSEIFDDQFSVERPDGSNFTLKIRSTKLEDSAMYFCASRTSGGVDTQYFGPGTRLTVL.

V gene TRBV7-9 combines with J gene TRBJ1-2; possible D gene TRBD1, 6 bases. The CDR3 contains 12 residues. Trimming left V 3 bases short and J 8 bases short, with 10 bases between. Germline CDR1 reads SEHNR; CDR2 reads FQNEAQ (reference sequence). The CDR3 protein is CASSLGTRGYTF. DNA for the CDR3: TGTGCCAGCAGCTTGGGGACAAGGGGCTACACCTTC.

The rearrangement uses TRBV18 and TRBJ1-6; 9 nucleotides line up with TRBD1. The germline CDR1 and CDR2 sequences are KGHSH and LQKENI. V lost 4 bases to trimming and J lost 7 bases; unmatched junction nucleotides: 11. The CDR3 has 17 residues. The CDR3 nucleotides read TGTGCCAGCTCACTCAATCTCCCGGGACAGGGAAATTCACCCCTCCACTTT. Its protein is CASSLNLPGQGNSPLHF.